This T cell receptor (beta chain) was identified during a study of blood T cell repertoires in COVID-19. The wider study: Sources were T cells, B-cell-depleted T cells, or PBMCs; the material itself was cDNA or gDNA.

Note on this clone: Distinct nucleotide sequences in the sample also encode this CDR3.

V lost 4 bases and J 7 bases, leaving 15 bases between the germline ends. Germline assignment: CDR1 SGDLS and CDR2 YYNGEE. The CDR3 loop spans 14 amino acids. In the authors' workflow: Amplifying reference gene primers gave estimates of nucleated cell counts. Generated by immunoSEQ multiplex PCR, the TCRdb table keeps only in-frame clones and is missing some. The V and J calls and the clone size are those of that table, but D and trimming were determined from the DNA. The data contain 200,000 or so clones, 70% to 85% of them singletons. This chain connects TRBV9 to TRBJ1-5; D might be TRBD1 (5 bases). This TCR was sampled from a human donor with acute or convalescent COVID-19. The donor label of this sample is uncertain. Specimen: peripheral blood. The DNA of the CDR3 is TGTGCCAGCAGCCCGCAGGGAGGCGACCAGCCCCAGCATTTT. Protein sequence: CASSPQGGDQPQHF. The full variable domain, rest sourced from reference TRBV9 and TRBJ1-5, is DSGVTQTPKHLITATGQRVTLRCSPRSGDLSVYWYQQSLDQGLQFLIQYYNGEERAKGNILERFSAQQFPDLHSELNLSSLELGDSALYFCASSPQGGDQPQHFGDGTRLSIL.